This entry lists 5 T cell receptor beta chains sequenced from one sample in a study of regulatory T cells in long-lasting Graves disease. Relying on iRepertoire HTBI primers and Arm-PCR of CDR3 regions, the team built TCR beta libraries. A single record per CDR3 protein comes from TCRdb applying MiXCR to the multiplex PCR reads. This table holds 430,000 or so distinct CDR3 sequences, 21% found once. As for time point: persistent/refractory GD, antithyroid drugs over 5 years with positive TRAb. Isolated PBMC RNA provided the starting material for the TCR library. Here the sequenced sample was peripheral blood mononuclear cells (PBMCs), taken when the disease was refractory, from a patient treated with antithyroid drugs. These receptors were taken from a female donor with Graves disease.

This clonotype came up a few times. The CDR3 sequence is CASSGNPLGGRNLSAYGYTF. In DNA form, the CDR3 reads TGTGCCAGCAGCGGTAACCCGCTCGGAGGACGGAATCTCTCCGCCTATGGCTACACCTTC. The genes are TRBV6-1 and TRBJ1-2; the D is unclear. The CDR3 spans 20 residues. The germline V and J ends were trimmed by 6 bases and 4 bases, with 33 bases remaining between them. The germline CDR1 and CDR2 sequences are MNHNS and SASEGT.

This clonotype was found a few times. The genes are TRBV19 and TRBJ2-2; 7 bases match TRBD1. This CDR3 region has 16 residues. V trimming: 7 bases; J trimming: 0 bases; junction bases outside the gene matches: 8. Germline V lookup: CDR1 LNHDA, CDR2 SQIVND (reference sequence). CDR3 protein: CASTPGQTTNTGELFF. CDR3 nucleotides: TGTGCCAGTACCCCGGGACAGACCACGAACACCGGGGAGCTGTTTTTT.

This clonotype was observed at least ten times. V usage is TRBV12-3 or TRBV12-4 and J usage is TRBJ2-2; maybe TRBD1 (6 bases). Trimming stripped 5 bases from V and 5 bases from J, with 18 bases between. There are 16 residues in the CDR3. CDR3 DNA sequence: TGTGCCAGCAGTCTAATAGACACAGGGCGAACCGGGGAGCTGTTTTTT. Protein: CASSLIDTGRTGELFF.

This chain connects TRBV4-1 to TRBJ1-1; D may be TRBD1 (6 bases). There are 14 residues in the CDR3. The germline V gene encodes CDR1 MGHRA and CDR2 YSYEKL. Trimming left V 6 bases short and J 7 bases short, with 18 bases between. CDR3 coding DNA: TGCGCCAGCAGTTACGTAGAAGGGGGGATTGAAGCTTTCTTT. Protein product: CASSYVEGGIEAFF.

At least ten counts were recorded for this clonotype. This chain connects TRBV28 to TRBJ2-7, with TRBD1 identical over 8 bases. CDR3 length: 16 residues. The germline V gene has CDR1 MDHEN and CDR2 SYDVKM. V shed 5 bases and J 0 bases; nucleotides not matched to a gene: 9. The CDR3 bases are TGTGCCAGCAGTCCCACCGGGACAGGAAGCTCCTACGAGCAGTACTTC. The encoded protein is CASSPTGTGSSYEQYF.